This TCR beta chain was identified during a study of tumor and adjacent non-tumor tissue in lung cancer. Whole-study context: Patients comprised approximately eleven adenocarcinoma, 2 squamous cell carcinoma and 1 small cell lung cancer. Study findings and constraints: In normal lung, the top 100 clones were significantly more dominant than in tumor. Compared with tumor, normal lung showed significantly lower TCR diversity.

V dropped 4 bases and J dropped 8; count of bases not matched to a gene: 13. This CDR3 contains 16 residues. Germline values: CDR1 MNHEY, CDR2 SVGAGI. TCRbeta libraries were built with three rounds of nested PCR, modified from ARM-PCR. TCRdb re-derived calls from the multiplex PCR reads in MiXCR, one entry per CDR3 protein. The data show roughly 67,000 distinct CDR3 sequences, around 80% seen once. Concerning this clonotype itself: Its antigen is not known.

No cell sorting was done before RNA was extracted from the tissue. The normal lung tissue was taken more than 3 cm from the tumor edge. Sequencing was carried out using distant non-tumor lung tissue. The sequence came from a man aged 55 to 70 with non-small cell lung cancer. J is TRBJ2-7 and V is TRBV6-5; 11 nucleotides line up with TRBD2. CDR3 amino acids: CASSSLSGRAEGKQYF. DNA of the CDR3: TGTGCCAGCAGTTCTCTTAGCGGGAGGGCCGAGGGCAAGCAGTACTTC.